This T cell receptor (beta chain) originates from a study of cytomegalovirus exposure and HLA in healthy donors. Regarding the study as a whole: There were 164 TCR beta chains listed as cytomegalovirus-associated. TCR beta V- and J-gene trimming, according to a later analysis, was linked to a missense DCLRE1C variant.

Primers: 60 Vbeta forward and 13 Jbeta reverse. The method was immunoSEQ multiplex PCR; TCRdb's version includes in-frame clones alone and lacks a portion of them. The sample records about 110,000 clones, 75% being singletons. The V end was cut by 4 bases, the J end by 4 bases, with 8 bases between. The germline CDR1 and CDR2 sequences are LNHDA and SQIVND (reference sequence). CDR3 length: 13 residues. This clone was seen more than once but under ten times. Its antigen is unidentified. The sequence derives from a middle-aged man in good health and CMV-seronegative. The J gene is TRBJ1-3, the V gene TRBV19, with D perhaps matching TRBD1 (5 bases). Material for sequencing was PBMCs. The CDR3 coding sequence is TGTGCCAGTAGTACAGGGCCCGGAAACACCATATATTTT. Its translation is CASSTGPGNTIYF.